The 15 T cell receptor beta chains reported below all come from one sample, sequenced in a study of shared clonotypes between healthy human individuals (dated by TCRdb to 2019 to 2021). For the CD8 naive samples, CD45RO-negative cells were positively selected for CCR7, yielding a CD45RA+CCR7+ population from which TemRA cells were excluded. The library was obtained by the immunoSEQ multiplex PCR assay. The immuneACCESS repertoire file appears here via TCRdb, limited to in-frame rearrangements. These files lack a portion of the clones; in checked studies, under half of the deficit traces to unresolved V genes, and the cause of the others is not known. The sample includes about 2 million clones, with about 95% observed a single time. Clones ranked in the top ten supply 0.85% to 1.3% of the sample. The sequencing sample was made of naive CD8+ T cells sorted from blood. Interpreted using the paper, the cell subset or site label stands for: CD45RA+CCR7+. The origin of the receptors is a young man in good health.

The CDR3 sequence is CASSLRTGDKAGELFF. CDR3 sequence (DNA): TGTGCCAGCAGCTTACGGACGGGAGATAAGGCCGGGGAGCTGTTTTTT. This chain connects TRBV13 to TRBJ2-2, with D perhaps matching TRBD2 (6 bases). Germline V gene sequence: CDR1 PRHDT, CDR2 FYEKMQ (reference sequence). The V end lost 2 bases, the J end lost 6 bases, and 16 bases lay between the germline ends. The CDR3 is 16 residues long.

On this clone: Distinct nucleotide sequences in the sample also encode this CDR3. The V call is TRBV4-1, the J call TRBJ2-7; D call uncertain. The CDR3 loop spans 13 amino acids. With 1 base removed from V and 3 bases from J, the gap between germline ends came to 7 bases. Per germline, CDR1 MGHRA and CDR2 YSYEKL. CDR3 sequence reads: CASSQGGSYEQYF. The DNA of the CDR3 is TGCGCCAGCAGCCAAGGAGGAAGCTACGAGCAGTACTTC.

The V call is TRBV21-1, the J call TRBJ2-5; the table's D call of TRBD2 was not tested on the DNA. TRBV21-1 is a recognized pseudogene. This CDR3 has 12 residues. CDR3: CRFSRGQETQYF. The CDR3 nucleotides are TGCCGGTTTTCGCGCGGACAAGAGACCCAGTACTTC.

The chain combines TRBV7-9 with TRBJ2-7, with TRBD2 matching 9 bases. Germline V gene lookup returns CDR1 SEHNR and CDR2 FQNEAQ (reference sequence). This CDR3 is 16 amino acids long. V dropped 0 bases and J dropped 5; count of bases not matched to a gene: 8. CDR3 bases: TGTGCCAGCAGCTTAGCCGTCGCGGTAGCGGGAGACGAGCAGTACTTC. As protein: CASSLAVAVAGDEQYF.

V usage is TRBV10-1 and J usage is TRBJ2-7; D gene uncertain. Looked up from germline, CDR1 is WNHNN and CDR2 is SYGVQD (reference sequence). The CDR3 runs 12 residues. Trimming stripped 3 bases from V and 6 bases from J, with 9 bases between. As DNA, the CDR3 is TGCGCCAGCAGTGAACCGGGCAGCGAGCAGTACTTC. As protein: CASSEPGSEQYF.

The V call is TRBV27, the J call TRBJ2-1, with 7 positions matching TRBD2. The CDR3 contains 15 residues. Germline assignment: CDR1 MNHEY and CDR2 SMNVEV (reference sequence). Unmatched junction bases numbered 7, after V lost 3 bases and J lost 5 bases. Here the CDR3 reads CASSFSSGANNEQFF. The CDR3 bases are TGTGCCAGCAGTTTTTCCAGCGGGGCTAACAATGAGCAGTTCTTC.

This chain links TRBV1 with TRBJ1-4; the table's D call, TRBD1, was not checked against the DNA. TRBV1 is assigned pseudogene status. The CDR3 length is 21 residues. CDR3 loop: CTSSQAKGQGGRSDQNEKLFF. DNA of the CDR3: TGCACCAGCAGCCAAGCAAAAGGACAGGGGGGACGATCGGACCAGAATGAAAAACTGTTTTTT.

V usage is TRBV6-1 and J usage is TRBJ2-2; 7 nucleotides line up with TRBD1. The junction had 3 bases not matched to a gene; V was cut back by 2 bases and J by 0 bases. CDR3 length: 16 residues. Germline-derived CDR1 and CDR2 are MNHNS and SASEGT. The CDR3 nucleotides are TGTGCCAGCAGTGAAATTACAGGGGCGAACACCGGGGAGCTGTTTTTT. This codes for CASSEITGANTGELFF.

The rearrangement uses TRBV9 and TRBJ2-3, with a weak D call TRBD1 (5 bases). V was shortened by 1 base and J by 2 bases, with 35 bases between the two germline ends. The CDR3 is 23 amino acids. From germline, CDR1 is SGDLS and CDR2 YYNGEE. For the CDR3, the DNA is TGTGCCAGCAGCGTATTCCCGGAGCCTCGATGGGGCAGGTCCCTAATCCCCACAGATACGCAGTATTTT. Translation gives CASSVFPEPRWGRSLIPTDTQYF.

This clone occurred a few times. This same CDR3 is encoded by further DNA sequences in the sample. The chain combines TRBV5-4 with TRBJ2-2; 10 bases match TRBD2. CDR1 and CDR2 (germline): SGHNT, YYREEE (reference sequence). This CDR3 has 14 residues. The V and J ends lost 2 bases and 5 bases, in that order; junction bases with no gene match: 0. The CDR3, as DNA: TGTGCCAGCAGCTTACTAGCGGGGACCGGGGAGCTGTTTTTT. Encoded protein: CASSLLAGTGELFF.

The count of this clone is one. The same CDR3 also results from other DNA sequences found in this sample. For the CDR3, the DNA is TGTGCCAGCGGACTAGCGGGGGGGCCCAATGAGCAGTTCTTC. It encodes CASGLAGGPNEQFF. The chain joins TRBV27 to TRBJ2-1, with 15 positions matching TRBD2. The CDR3 runs 14 residues. Germline values: CDR1 MNHEY, CDR2 SMNVEV (reference sequence). V was clipped by 8 bases and J by 6 bases; unmatched bases: 2.

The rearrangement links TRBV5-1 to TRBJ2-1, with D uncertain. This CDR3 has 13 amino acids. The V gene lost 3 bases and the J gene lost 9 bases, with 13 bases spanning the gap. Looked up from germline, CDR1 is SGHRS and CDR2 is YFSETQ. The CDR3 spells CASSSDRRPEQFF. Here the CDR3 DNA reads TGCGCCAGCAGCTCGGATAGGAGACCTGAGCAGTTCTTC.

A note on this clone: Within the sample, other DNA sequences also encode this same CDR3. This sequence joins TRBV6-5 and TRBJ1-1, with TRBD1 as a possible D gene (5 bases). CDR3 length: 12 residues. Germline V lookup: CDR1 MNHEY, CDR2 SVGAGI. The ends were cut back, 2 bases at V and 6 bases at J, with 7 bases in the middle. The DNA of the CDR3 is TGTGCCAGCAGTTACGGGGGGTCTGAAGCTTTCTTT. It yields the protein CASSYGGSEAFF.

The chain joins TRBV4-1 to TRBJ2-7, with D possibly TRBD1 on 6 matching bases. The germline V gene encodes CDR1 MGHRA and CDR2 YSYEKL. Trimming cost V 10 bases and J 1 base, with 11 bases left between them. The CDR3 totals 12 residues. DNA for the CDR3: TGCGCCACCAGGGGAGATTCCTACGAGCAGTACTTC. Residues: CATRGDSYEQYF.

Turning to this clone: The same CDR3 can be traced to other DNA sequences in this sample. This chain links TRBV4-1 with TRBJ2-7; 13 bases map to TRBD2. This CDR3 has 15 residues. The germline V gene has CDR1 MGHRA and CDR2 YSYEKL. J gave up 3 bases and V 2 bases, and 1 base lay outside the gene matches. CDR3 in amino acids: CASSQRTSGSYEQYF. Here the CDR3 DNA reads TGCGCCAGCAGCCAAAGGACTAGCGGGAGCTACGAGCAGTACTTC.